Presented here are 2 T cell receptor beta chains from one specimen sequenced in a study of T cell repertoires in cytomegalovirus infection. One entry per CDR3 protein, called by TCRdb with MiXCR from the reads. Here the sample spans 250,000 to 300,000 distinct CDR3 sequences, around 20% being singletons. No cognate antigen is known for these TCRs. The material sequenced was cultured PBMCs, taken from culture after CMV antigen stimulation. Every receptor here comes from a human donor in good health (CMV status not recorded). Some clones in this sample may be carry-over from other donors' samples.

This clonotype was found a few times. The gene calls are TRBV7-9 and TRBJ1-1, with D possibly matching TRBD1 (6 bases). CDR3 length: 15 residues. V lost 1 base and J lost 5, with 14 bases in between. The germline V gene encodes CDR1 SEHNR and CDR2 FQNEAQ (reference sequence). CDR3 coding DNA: TGTGCCAGCAGCTTAGTAACAGGGCGTTGGACTGAAGCTTTCTTT. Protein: CASSLVTGRWTEAFF.

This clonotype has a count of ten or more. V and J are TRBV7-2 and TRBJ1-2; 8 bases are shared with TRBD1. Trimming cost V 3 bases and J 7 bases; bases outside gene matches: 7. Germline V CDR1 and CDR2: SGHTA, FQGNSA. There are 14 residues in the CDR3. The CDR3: CASSFGQGEGGYTF. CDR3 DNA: TGTGCCAGCAGCTTTGGACAGGGAGAGGGTGGCTACACCTTC.